Presented here are 31 T cell receptor beta chains from one specimen sequenced in a study of patients and donors after allogeneic stem cell transplantation. TCRdb recomputed calls from the RT-PCR reads with MiXCR, one row per CDR3 protein. The sample has 80,000 to 90,000 distinct CDR3 sequences; about 48% are singletons. The specimen sequenced was blood, either unsorted or a sorted T cell fraction (not recorded which). These receptors came from a human donor who was either an allogeneic HSCT recipient or a stem cell or donor lymphocyte infusion donor (not recorded which). It is not recorded whose cells these are; they may come from a transplant donor.

The chain uses TRBV4-3 and TRBJ1-2; D uncertain. The CDR3 is 14 amino acids. V was shortened by 0 bases and J by 4 bases, with 9 bases between the two germline ends. Germline V gene lookup returns CDR1 LGHNA and CDR2 YSLEER. For the CDR3, the DNA is TGCGCCAGCAGCCAAGAAGTTTTGGGCTATGGCTACACCTTC. Protein product: CASSQEVLGYGYTF.

Note on this clonotype: The limits of the CDR3 on the DNA are not certain, so only TCRdb's listed CDR3 is given. The chain combines TRBV6-5 with TRBJ1-5. With termini counted, the CDR3 has 15 amino acids. Per the germline V gene, CDR1 is MNHEY and CDR2 is SVGAGI. The CDR3 sequence: CASSSSRSGNQPQHF.

The table lists this clonotype with a few counts. The chain combines TRBV20-1 with TRBJ1-2, with TRBD1 identical over 8 bases. With 1 base clipped from V and 0 bases from J, the junction kept 13 bases outside the gene matches. CDR1 and CDR2 from the germline V gene are DFQATT and SNEGSKA (reference sequence). CDR3 size: 18 residues. The CDR3 DNA reads TGCAGTGCTAGAGGCTCAGACAGGGGAGGGAAAGCTAACTATGGCTACACCTTC. It is translated as CSARGSDRGGKANYGYTF.

This clonotype was detected once. The chain uses TRBV11-2 and TRBJ1-1; D unresolved. V lost 3 bases and J lost 2, with 10 bases in between. The germline V gene encodes CDR1 SGHAT and CDR2 FQNNGV. CDR3 length: 14 residues. The CDR3 bases are TGTGCCAGCAGCTTTGCCTTCAGTAACACTGAAGCTTTCTTT. Its translation: CASSFAFSNTEAFF.

This clonotype was seen many times. The V gene is TRBV12-3 or TRBV12-4, the J gene TRBJ2-5; 11 bases are a match to TRBD2. The CDR3 spans 17 residues. V lost 4 bases, J lost 1 base, and 8 bases stayed unmatched. CDR3 region: CASSSALAGGPQETQYF. The CDR3 region has the DNA TGTGCCAGCAGTTCAGCCTTAGCGGGAGGGCCCCAAGAGACCCAGTACTTC.

This clonotype was observed a handful of times. The chain employs TRBV10-3 and TRBJ1-6; no firm D call. The CDR3 is 15 residues long. V gave up 0 bases and J gave up 9 bases, with 12 bases separating them. Germline CDR1 reads ENHRY; CDR2 reads SYGVKD. The CDR3 DNA reads as TGTGCCATCAGTGAGTCAAAGTTGCGAATTTCACCCCTCCACTTT. Translated, it gives CAISESKLRISPLHF.

DNA for the CDR3: TGTGCCAGCAGTTTAGCAGGGGCCGCCACTGAAGCTTTCTTT. This codes for CASSLAGAATEAFF. This chain connects TRBV27 to TRBJ1-1; D is possibly TRBD1 (6 bases). Germline V CDR1 and CDR2: MNHEY, SMNVEV (reference sequence). V lost 2 bases and J 4 bases, leaving 11 bases between the germline ends. This CDR3 region has 14 residues.

The chain is built from TRBV5-1 and TRBJ1-1, with 7 bases that match TRBD1. CDR3 size: 16 residues. Per germline, CDR1 SGHRS and CDR2 YFSETQ. With 2 bases clipped from V and 3 bases from J, the junction kept 10 bases outside the gene matches. The CDR3 sequence: CASSLDPGQFYTEAFF. CDR3 DNA: TGCGCCAGCAGCTTAGACCCGGGACAGTTTTACACTGAAGCTTTCTTT.

This clonotype was picked up a small number of times. For the CDR3, the DNA is TGCAGTGCTAGTCGCCGAGACAGAAATCAGCCCCAGCATTTT. As protein: CSASRRDRNQPQHF. V is TRBV20-1 and J is TRBJ1-5; D is possibly TRBD1 (5 bases). V shed 3 bases and J shed 4 bases, with 13 bases lying between them. The CDR3 is 14 residues long. Per germline, CDR1 DFQATT and CDR2 SNEGSKA (reference sequence).

The chain couples TRBV15 to TRBJ1-4, with TRBD1 matching 9 bases. Germline V lookup: CDR1 LNHNV, CDR2 YYDKDF (reference sequence). There are 14 residues in the CDR3. V lost 4 bases to trimming and J lost 5 bases; unmatched junction nucleotides: 2. CDR3 nucleotide sequence: TGTGCCACCAGCAAGGGACAGGGAAATGAAAAACTGTTTTTT. Residues: CATSKGQGNEKLFF.

This clonotype came up once. V gene TRBV6-6 combines with J gene TRBJ1-4; tentatively, D is TRBD1 (5 bases). The germline V and J ends were trimmed by 0 bases and 7 bases, with 18 bases remaining between them. The CDR3 consists of 17 residues. Germline CDR1 and CDR2: MNHNY and SVGAGI (reference sequence). The CDR3 region has the DNA TGTGCCAGCAGTTACTCGGAGTTGGGGGTCTCTGGTGAAAAACTGTTTTTT. It translates to CASSYSELGVSGEKLFF.

The sample holds a few counts of this clonotype. The chain is built from TRBV6-5 and TRBJ1-1; D is undetermined. This CDR3 has 13 residues. V was cut by 7 bases and J by 4 bases, with 13 bases left in between. From germline, CDR1 is MNHEY and CDR2 SVGAGI. In nucleotides, the CDR3 is TGTGCCAGCACCCTCGGAAGGTCCACTGAAGCTTTCTTT. Protein product: CASTLGRSTEAFF.

This clonotype was observed a few times. The chain has TRBV6-5 and TRBJ1-1; D is unclear. The V gene lost 5 bases and the J gene lost 1 base, with 11 bases spanning the gap. The CDR3 length is 14 residues. Germline V gene lookup returns CDR1 MNHEY and CDR2 SVGAGI. CDR3 in amino acids: CASSRRLENTEAFF. DNA of the CDR3: TGTGCCAGCAGTCGCCGCCTTGAGAACACTGAAGCTTTCTTT.

This clonotype occurred a few times. The V gene is TRBV28, the J gene TRBJ1-5; no firm D call. The V gene lost 7 bases and the J gene lost 2 bases, with 15 bases spanning the gap. This CDR3 has 15 amino acids. CDR1 and CDR2 (germline): MDHEN, SYDVKM. The CDR3 bases are TGTGCCAGCAAGGAACGTCCGACGGGCAATCAGCCCCAGCATTTT. It codes for CASKERPTGNQPQHF.

This chain uses TRBV20-1 with TRBJ2-1, with a weak D call TRBD2 (11 bases). This CDR3 comprises 18 residues. Germline V gene data show CDR1 as DFQATT and CDR2 as SNEGSKA (reference sequence). V shed 0 bases and J shed 4 bases, with 22 bases lying between them. The CDR3 bases are TGCAGTGCTAGAGATAGGGACAGGGGACTAGCGGCGTACAATGAGCAGTTCTTC. Translating gives CSARDRDRGLAAYNEQFF.

The gene calls are TRBV7-2 and TRBJ2-5; TRBD1 agrees at 8 bases. CDR1 and CDR2 from the germline V gene are SGHTA and FQGNSA. V dropped 5 bases and J dropped 5; count of bases not matched to a gene: 7. The CDR3 consists of 14 residues. The CDR3 coding sequence is TGTGCCAGCAGCAATGACAGGGGACGGGAGACCCAGTACTTC. Its translation: CASSNDRGRETQYF.

This clonotype occurred a few times. V and J are TRBV15 and TRBJ1-3; tentative D call: TRBD1 (5 bases). Between the trimmed V and J ends, which lost 4 bases and 2 bases, there was a span of 9 bases. CDR3 length equals 14 residues. The germline gives CDR1 LNHNV, CDR2 YYDKDF (reference sequence). CDR3 sequence reads: CATSTDTTGNTIYF. CDR3 coding DNA: TGTGCCACCAGCACGGACACCACTGGAAACACCATATATTTT.

V gene TRBV29-1 combines with J gene TRBJ2-7; maybe TRBD2 (6 bases). Germline V CDR1 and CDR2: SQVTM, ANQGSEA. This CDR3 spans 13 amino acids. The ends were cut back, 7 bases at V and 0 bases at J, with 13 bases in the middle. CDR3 loop: CSGMGLLSYEQYF. The CDR3 DNA is TGCAGCGGTATGGGACTCCTCTCCTACGAGCAGTACTTC.

This chain links TRBV20-1 with TRBJ1-5; D is uncertain. CDR1 is DFQATT, CDR2 SNEGSKA, per germline (reference sequence). CDR3 length: 14 amino acids. The V end lost 3 bases, the J end lost 0 bases, and 9 bases lay between the germline ends. The CDR3 DNA reads TGCAGTGCTAGGGTCCGAGATAGCAATCAGCCCCAGCATTTT. Its protein is CSARVRDSNQPQHF.

The rearrangement joins TRBV6-2 or TRBV6-3 to TRBJ2-3, with 13 bases lining up with TRBD2. After removal of 4 bases from V and 6 bases from J, the junction contained 10 bases not matched to a gene. This CDR3 is 17 amino acids long. In germline, CDR1 is MNHEY, CDR2 SVGEGT. The CDR3 region has the DNA TGTGCCAGCAGTTTCGAACTAGCGGGAGGGCTGATGGATACGCAGTATTTT. This translates into CASSFELAGGLMDTQYF.

V and J are TRBV4-3 and TRBJ1-1; D unresolved. The CDR3 runs to 16 residues. Looked up from germline, CDR1 is LGHNA and CDR2 is YSLEER. The V and J ends lost 0 bases and 11 bases respectively, with 22 bases between them. CDR3 residues: CASSQDRIIWPGRAFF. Here the CDR3 DNA reads TGCGCCAGCAGCCAAGATAGAATTATATGGCCAGGTAGGGCTTTCTTT.

This chain links TRBV6-2 or TRBV6-3 with TRBJ1-5; the match to TRBD1 covers 7 bases. The V gene end was trimmed by 6 bases and the J gene end by 3 bases; junction bases not matched to a gene: 11. The CDR3 runs to 16 residues. Germline V CDR1 and CDR2: MNHEY, SVGEGT. CDR3 in amino acids: CASSIRQGPLNQPQHF. In nucleotides, the CDR3 is TGTGCCAGCAGCATAAGACAGGGCCCTCTCAATCAGCCCCAGCATTTT.

V gene TRBV10-3 combines with J gene TRBJ1-5; D not resolved. Germline CDR1 is ENHRY and CDR2 is SYGVKD. This CDR3 is 15 amino acids long. Trimming cost V 6 bases and J 3 bases, with 15 bases left between them. For the CDR3, the DNA is TGTGCCATCAGGGCAGGTCCCTCGGTCAATCAGCCCCAGCATTTT. It yields the protein CAIRAGPSVNQPQHF.

The gene calls are TRBV3-1 and TRBJ1-1, with D tentatively TRBD1 (5 bases). The CDR3 is 14 amino acids. Germline CDR1 LGHDT, CDR2 YNNKEL (reference sequence). V lost 1 base, J lost 10 bases, and 16 bases lay in between. The CDR3 region has the DNA TGTGCCAGCAGCCAAGGCCCCGGGGCCCGGGGAGCTTTCTTT. Residues: CASSQGPGARGAFF.

CDR3 loop: CASRLGTTSTDTQYF. The CDR3 DNA follows: TGTGCCAGCCGTCTGGGGACAACAAGCACAGATACGCAGTATTTT. The chain couples TRBV2 to TRBJ2-3; TRBD1 might be the D (6 bases). V lost 8 bases to trimming and J lost 0 bases, with 15 bases between them. The CDR3 covers 15 residues. CDR1 and CDR2 (germline): SNHLY, FYNNEI.

This clonotype has just a few counts. V usage is TRBV7-9 and J usage is TRBJ1-4; D remains unclear. The germline gives CDR1 SEHNR, CDR2 FQNEAQ (reference sequence). The V gene lost 1 base and the J gene lost 5 bases, with 8 bases spanning the gap. The CDR3 is 14 amino acids. The CDR3 nucleotides are TGTGCCAGCAGCTTAGTACAGACCAATGAAAAACTGTTTTTT. It is translated as CASSLVQTNEKLFF.

This clonotype was recorded once. The chain couples TRBV10-3 to TRBJ1-2; D gene unclear. From germline, CDR1 is ENHRY and CDR2 SYGVKD. The CDR3 totals 13 residues. V was cut by 4 bases and J by 6 bases, with 12 bases left in between. CDR3 region: CAISVGRMDGYTF. CDR3 in DNA: TGTGCCATCAGTGTTGGCAGGATGGATGGCTACACCTTC.

There are a few counts of this clonotype. The chain carries TRBV29-1 and TRBJ1-1, with a weak D call TRBD1 (6 bases). Trimming removed 6 bases at V and 5 bases at J, with 16 bases between. Germline lookup yields CDR1 SQVTM and CDR2 ANQGSEA. This CDR3 contains 13 residues. DNA of the CDR3: TGCAGCGTGGTCAGGGGAGGTTTAACTGAAGCTTTCTTT. Residues: CSVVRGGLTEAFF.

This clonotype was counted only a few times. The chain is built from TRBV7-2 and TRBJ1-2; D gene ambiguous. Germline CDR1 and CDR2: SGHTA and FQGNSA. V was clipped by 2 bases and J by 4 bases, with 17 bases between them. The CDR3 spans 16 residues. DNA for the CDR3: TGTGCCAGCAGCTTAATGGGTCTCATGGGGTCCTATGGCTACACCTTC. Translating gives CASSLMGLMGSYGYTF.

This chain uses TRBV7-2 with TRBJ1-1; D perhaps matches TRBD1 (6 bases). The V gene's germline CDR1 is SGHTA and CDR2 FQGNSA. V was clipped by 4 bases and J by 5 bases, with 11 bases between them. The CDR3 is 13 amino acids. The CDR3 spells CASSSGARTEAFF. The CDR3 coding sequence is TGTGCCAGCAGCTCGGGGGCAAGGACTGAAGCTTTCTTT.

V and J are TRBV9 and TRBJ2-3; the D is unclear. The CDR3 sequence is 14 residues long. CDR1 is SGDLS, CDR2 YYNGEE, per germline. Between the trimmed V and J ends, which lost 0 bases and 2 bases, there was a span of 7 bases. The CDR3 sequence is CASSVGGTTDTQYF. The CDR3 DNA follows: TGTGCCAGCAGCGTAGGCGGAACCACAGATACGCAGTATTTT.